This T cell receptor (beta chain) was identified in a study of glioma-infiltrating T cells. Of note for this clonotype: Its matching antigen is unknown. The junction differs from germline at one of its ends, possibly a read error.

Using RNA template, CDR3s of TCR alpha and beta were amplified with iRepertoire arm-PCR. Input was about 85-450 ng of tissue mRNA or PBMC total RNA. TCRdb passed the multiplex PCR reads through MiXCR, listing each CDR3 protein once. The sample has around 190,000 distinct CDR3 sequences; around 40% are singletons. Study-wide findings and caveats: Tissue and blood shared very few CDR3 sequences. Above-expected tissue-blood divergence occurred in all gliomas, most in low-grade ones.

Germline CDR1 reads DFQATT; CDR2 reads SNEGSKA (reference sequence). CDR3 length equals 14 residues. This receptor was taken from a human donor with low-grade glioma or glioblastoma, undergoing nonglioma brain surgery, or in good health (not recorded which). The sequenced sample consisted of glioma tissue, nonneoplastic brain tissue, or PBMCs (not recorded which). V usage is TRBV20-1 and J usage is TRBJ1-5; D remains unclear. The CDR3 DNA sequence: TGCAGTGCTAACCGCAGGAATAGGAATCAGACCCAGCATTTT. Translated, it gives CSANRRNRNQTQHF.